These T cell receptor beta chains were read from a single sample in a study of monozygotic twins with inflammatory bowel disease. TCRdb processed the 5' RACE reads again and assigns one entry to each CDR3 protein, with no DNA. The listing records some 99,000 distinct CDR3 sequences. Specimen: blood. All receptors come from a human donor with ulcerative colitis or Crohn's disease, or a healthy co-twin of an affected twin (not recorded which). Both conserved end residues are part of each CDR3. Each record gives: J gene, V gene, CDR3 protein.

J gene: TRBJ2-1
V gene: TRBV5-1
CDR3 protein: CASSADPDNEQFF

J gene: TRBJ1-1
V gene: TRBV5-4
CDR3 protein: CASSPDAMNTEAFF

J gene: TRBJ1-2
V gene: TRBV5-1
CDR3 protein: CASSFGTADYGYTF

J gene: TRBJ1-5
V gene: TRBV28
CDR3 protein: CASSPSPVLPQHF

J gene: TRBJ2-1
V gene: TRBV20-1
CDR3 protein: CSAEDYQGDSYNEQFF

J gene: TRBJ1-2
V gene: TRBV30
CDR3 protein: CAGHRGFEFGYTF

J gene: TRBJ2-3
V gene: TRBV5-1
CDR3 protein: CASSIDRGSTDTQYF

J gene: TRBJ1-5
V gene: TRBV3-1
CDR3 protein: CTSSPGTGQTQPQHF

J gene: TRBJ1-1
V gene: TRBV5-4
CDR3 protein: CASSWDRGGTEAFF

J gene: TRBJ2-5
V gene: TRBV28
CDR3 protein: CASSPFEGGTETQYF

J gene: TRBJ2-3
V gene: TRBV20-1
CDR3 protein: CSASELGTQGTDTQYF

J gene: TRBJ2-1
V gene: TRBV5-1
CDR3 protein: CASSPWGEGQGDEQFF

J gene: TRBJ1-2
V gene: TRBV14
CDR3 protein: CASSQDLGSYGYTF

J gene: TRBJ1-5
V gene: TRBV25-1
CDR3 protein: CASSDPRGDQPQHF

J gene: TRBJ2-7
V gene: TRBV5-1
CDR3 protein: CASSTGRSYEQYF

J gene: TRBJ2-1
V gene: TRBV9
CDR3 protein: CASSIVTGAPNEQFF

J gene: TRBJ1-1
V gene: TRBV7-9
CDR3 protein: CASSSRTDMNTEAFF

J gene: TRBJ2-4
V gene: TRBV5-1
CDR3 protein: CASSSPTGGNIQYF

J gene: TRBJ2-3
V gene: TRBV28
CDR3 protein: CASSLLAGGRADTQYF

J gene: TRBJ2-5
V gene: TRBV5-1
CDR3 protein: CASSLGQAETQYF

J gene: TRBJ2-1
V gene: TRBV28
CDR3 protein: CASNPAGGGNEQFF

J gene: TRBJ2-1
V gene: TRBV5-1
CDR3 protein: CASTGVLAVYNEQFF

J gene: TRBJ1-5
V gene: TRBV7-9
CDR3 protein: CASSLVTAQPQHF

J gene: TRBJ2-7
V gene: TRBV12-3/TRBV12-4
CDR3 protein: CASSTGEREQYF

J gene: TRBJ1-2
V gene: TRBV7-6
CDR3 protein: CASSPRTSQGNYGYTF

J gene: TRBJ2-5
V gene: TRBV10-3
CDR3 protein: CAIGESSTHPGAGETQYF

J gene: TRBJ2-7
V gene: TRBV27
CDR3 protein: CASSLSPTGSYEQYF

J gene: TRBJ2-1
V gene: TRBV21-1
CDR3 protein: CASTTTGVENSSYNEQFF

J gene: TRBJ1-3
V gene: TRBV30
CDR3 protein: CARTGFGNTIYF

J gene: TRBJ1-1
V gene: TRBV5-1
CDR3 protein: CASSLDQGTEAFF

J gene: TRBJ2-1
V gene: TRBV20-1
CDR3 protein: CSARVKRTTDNEQFF

J gene: TRBJ2-1
V gene: TRBV11-2
CDR3 protein: CASSSLAGGYNEQFF

J gene: TRBJ2-5
V gene: TRBV19
CDR3 protein: CASNGRGQGTRETQYF

J gene: TRBJ2-2
V gene: TRBV7-2
CDR3 protein: CASSLVQAGELFF

J gene: TRBJ1-6
V gene: TRBV12-3/TRBV12-4
CDR3 protein: CASSLGAGNSPLHF

J gene: TRBJ2-5
V gene: TRBV7-6
CDR3 protein: CASSYSSGQETQYF

J gene: TRBJ2-7
V gene: TRBV7-2
CDR3 protein: CASSLEATRLLEQYF

J gene: TRBJ1-1
V gene: TRBV2
CDR3 protein: CASSTQSGTEAFF

J gene: TRBJ1-3
V gene: TRBV5-1
CDR3 protein: CASSVSRQGSGNTIYF

J gene: TRBJ2-1
V gene: TRBV4-2
CDR3 protein: CASSQLTANNEQFF

J gene: TRBJ1-6
V gene: TRBV28
CDR3 protein: CASSEVRQGHSPLHF

J gene: TRBJ2-2
V gene: TRBV4-1
CDR3 protein: CASSQLPRRQIDTGELFF

J gene: TRBJ2-2
V gene: TRBV25-1
CDR3 protein: CASSGGRDTGELFF

J gene: TRBJ2-7
V gene: TRBV20-1
CDR3 protein: CSARDRETYEQYF

J gene: TRBJ1-4
V gene: TRBV6-1
CDR3 protein: CASSNRPSEKLFF

J gene: TRBJ2-1
V gene: TRBV7-2
CDR3 protein: CASSPRPRNEQFF